These 14 T cell receptor beta chains were all obtained from the same sample, sequenced in a study of T-cell memory formation after mild COVID-19. MiXCR, run by TCRdb on the 5' RACE reads, gives a single entry per CDR3 protein. The sample carries fewer than 450,000 distinct CDR3 sequences, roughly a quarter recorded once. The sequencing sample was made of PBMCs or a T cell subset sorted from them (not recorded which). The receptors derive from an adult woman who had mild COVID-19 (a few samples of this study predate the infection). Cell type and time point are not known.

The CDR3 loop is CSASGTSRWQFF. The CDR3 DNA reads TGCAGTGCTAGTGGGACTAGCAGATGGCAGTTCTTC. This chain joins TRBV20-1 and TRBJ2-1, with TRBD2 matching over 9 bases. This CDR3 spans 12 amino acids. Looked up from germline, CDR1 is DFQATT and CDR2 is SNEGSKA (reference sequence). Trimming took 3 bases from V and 12 from J; bases not matched to a gene: 6.

This clonotype was detected a few times. This chain links TRBV20-1 with TRBJ2-1; D is ambiguous. Trimming took off 2 bases at V and 6 bases at J, with 17 bases between the two ends. The length of the CDR3 is 15 residues. Germline V lookup: CDR1 DFQATT, CDR2 SNEGSKA (reference sequence). CDR3 loop: CSARSDVPSGNEQFF. In nucleotides, the CDR3 is TGCAGTGCTAGATCTGACGTCCCCTCGGGCAATGAGCAGTTCTTC.

The chain has TRBV9 and TRBJ2-7; D gene uncertain. V dropped 0 bases and J dropped 3 bases, with 13 bases sitting between them. Per the germline V gene, CDR1 is SGDLS and CDR2 is YYNGEE. This CDR3 region has 15 residues. CDR3 sequence reads: CASSVDQFPGYEQYF. DNA of the CDR3: TGTGCCAGCAGCGTAGACCAGTTCCCCGGCTACGAGCAGTACTTC.

The chain recombines TRBV24-1 with TRBJ2-4, with 7 positions matching TRBD1. This CDR3 region has 16 residues. In germline, CDR1 is KGHDR, CDR2 SFDVKD. The V gene end was trimmed by 3 bases and the J gene end by 9 bases; junction bases not matched to a gene: 13. The CDR3 DNA reads as TGTGCCACCAGTGATCCCGGCCGGGACAGCTTTACCATTCAGTACTTC. Its protein is CATSDPGRDSFTIQYF.

This clonotype was counted only a few times. The V and J genes are TRBV6-1 and TRBJ2-3; D call uncertain. Germline V lookup: CDR1 MNHNS, CDR2 SASEGT. V lost 6 bases to trimming and J lost 2 bases, with 9 bases between them. The CDR3 covers 13 residues. CDR3 sequence: CASRGWDTDTQYF. CDR3 bases: TGTGCCAGCAGGGGGTGGGACACAGATACGCAGTATTTT.

This rearrangement joins TRBV27 to TRBJ1-6; D is undetermined. Deletions cut 2 bases from V and 8 bases from J, with 4 bases between. Germline CDR1 MNHEY, CDR2 SMNVEV (reference sequence). CDR3 length equals 12 residues. CDR3 in amino acids: CASSLMDSPLHF. The CDR3 region has the DNA TGTGCCAGCAGTTTAATGGATTCACCCCTCCACTTT.

V and J are TRBV3-1 and TRBJ2-7; 15 nucleotides align to TRBD2. The CDR3 has 15 amino acids. J lost 5 bases, V lost 4 bases, and 3 bases had no gene match. From germline, CDR1 is LGHDT and CDR2 YNNKEL (reference sequence). The CDR3, as DNA: TGTGCCAGCAGCCTGGGACTAGCGGGGGGCGACGAGCAGTACTTC. Translation: CASSLGLAGGDEQYF.

This clonotype has more than one count but fewer than ten. J is TRBJ1-2 and V is TRBV20-1; tentative D call: TRBD1 (5 bases). V dropped 3 bases and J dropped 8 bases, with 7 bases sitting between them. This CDR3 has 10 amino acids. The germline V gene has CDR1 DFQATT and CDR2 SNEGSKA (reference sequence). CDR3 protein: CSAREGGYTF. The CDR3 DNA reads TGCAGTGCTAGGGAGGGGGGCTACACCTTC.

This clonotype appeared a few times. The V and J genes are TRBV6-5 and TRBJ2-1; 8 bases are a match to TRBD2. Trimming at V came to 0 bases and at J to 7 bases, leaving 8 bases not matched to a gene. The CDR3 has 16 residues. Germline V gene data show CDR1 as MNHEY and CDR2 as SVGAGI. In nucleotides, the CDR3 is TGTGCCAGCAGTTACTCGCAGTCGGCGGGGGGAAATGAGCAGTTCTTC. This encodes CASSYSQSAGGNEQFF.

This clonotype was counted between two and nine times. The chain recombines TRBV24-1 with TRBJ2-7, with 11 nucleotides matching TRBD1. Trimming took 4 bases from V and 3 from J; bases not matched to a gene: 4. CDR3 length: 15 residues. Per germline, CDR1 KGHDR and CDR2 SFDVKD. The CDR3 protein is CATSDSGTGGYEQYF. The CDR3 DNA sequence: TGTGCCACCAGTGACTCCGGGACAGGGGGCTACGAGCAGTACTTC.

This sequence joins TRBV4-3 and TRBJ2-5; 10 bases agree with TRBD2. This CDR3 has 17 residues. V dropped 1 base and J dropped 5; count of bases not matched to a gene: 10. Germline V gives CDR1 LGHNA, CDR2 YSLEER. In DNA form, the CDR3 reads TGCGCCAGCAGCCAAGTCAGGAGCGGGAGGGTGGTGGAGACCCAGTACTTC. This gives the protein CASSQVRSGRVVETQYF.

This clonotype was seen a handful of times. The gene calls are TRBV9 and TRBJ2-1; perhaps TRBD2 as D (6 bases). The CDR3 spans 17 residues. The germline V gene encodes CDR1 SGDLS and CDR2 YYNGEE. V dropped 4 bases and J dropped 7 bases, with 24 bases sitting between them. CDR3 sequence reads: CASSLTTLAIGGNEQFF. Written as DNA, the CDR3 is TGTGCCAGCAGCCTTACAACCCTAGCGATAGGAGGGAATGAGCAGTTCTTC.

This clonotype occurred a few times. V gene TRBV9 combines with J gene TRBJ1-1; the D is unclear. The CDR3 loop spans 13 amino acids. Per germline, CDR1 SGDLS and CDR2 YYNGEE. The V gene lost 3 bases and the J gene lost 0 bases, with 6 bases spanning the gap. The CDR3 spells CASSARMNTEAFF. CDR3 sequence (DNA): TGTGCCAGCAGCGCCAGAATGAACACTGAAGCTTTCTTT.

The J gene is TRBJ2-5, the V gene TRBV27; weak D call: TRBD2 (6 bases). Germline CDR1 and CDR2: MNHEY and SMNVEV (reference sequence). The V end was cut by 5 bases, the J end by 7 bases, with 17 bases between. The CDR3 spans 14 residues. CDR3 residues: CASSERAGRVTQYF. The CDR3 DNA reads TGTGCCAGCAGTGAGCGTGCGGGACGGGTGACCCAGTACTTC.